The 27 T cell receptor beta chains below all came from one sample that was sequenced in a study of cytomegalovirus exposure and HLA in healthy donors. The assay was immunoSEQ multiplex PCR, and TCRdb's table has in-frame clones only and misses some. The sample has some 130,000 clones, 80% to 90% seen once. Material: PBMCs. The receptors shown here come from a woman aged 18-29 years in good health and CMV-seronegative.

V usage is TRBV18 and J usage is TRBJ1-5; D is perhaps TRBD1 (6 bases). Germline V gives CDR1 KGHSH, CDR2 LQKENI. This CDR3 region has 14 residues. Between the trimmed V and J ends, which lost 6 bases and 1 base, there was a span of 10 bases. The DNA for the CDR3 is TGTGCCAGCTCTCGAGACAGGAGCAATCAGCCCCAGCATTTT. The encoded protein is CASSRDRSNQPQHF.

The chain joins TRBV6-1 to TRBJ2-7; 7 bases line up with TRBD2. The CDR3 is made up of 14 amino acids. V trimming: 6 bases; J trimming: 0 bases; junction bases outside the gene matches: 5. The germline gives CDR1 MNHNS, CDR2 SASEGT. CDR3: CASRSGDSSYEQYF. CDR3 nucleotide sequence: TGTGCCAGCAGAAGCGGGGACTCCTCCTACGAGCAGTACTTC.

The chain recombines TRBV2 with TRBJ1-1; unclear D gene. The V gene lost 3 bases and the J gene lost 1 base, with 15 bases spanning the gap. Germline V gene sequence: CDR1 SNHLY, CDR2 FYNNEI. This CDR3 spans 16 amino acids. The CDR3 sequence: CASSDLPAAENTEAFF. For the CDR3, the DNA is TGTGCCAGCAGTGACCTCCCTGCGGCAGAGAACACTGAAGCTTTCTTT.

The genes are TRBV27 and TRBJ1-2; TRBD1 agrees at 7 bases. J gave up 5 bases and V 3 bases, and 6 bases lay outside the gene matches. The germline V gene encodes CDR1 MNHEY and CDR2 SMNVEV (reference sequence). The CDR3 sequence is 14 residues long. Written as DNA, the CDR3 is TGTGCCAGCAGTTTCACTCCAGGGGGATATGGCTACACCTTC. The encoded protein is CASSFTPGGYGYTF.

This clone appeared a single time. The chain links TRBV5-4 to TRBJ2-7; TRBD2 matches 7 bases. Trimming at V came to 5 bases and at J to 4 bases, leaving 9 bases not matched to a gene. The germline CDR1 and CDR2 sequences are SGHNT and YYREEE (reference sequence). The CDR3 runs 14 residues. The CDR3 DNA reads TGTGCCAGCAGTACAACGGGGGGTACTTACGAGCAGTACTTC. Translating gives CASSTTGGTYEQYF.

The J gene is TRBJ2-6, the V gene TRBV9, with TRBD2 identical over 8 bases. Germline loops: CDR1 SGDLS, CDR2 YYNGEE. The CDR3 spans 19 residues. With V trimmed by 3 bases and J by 2 bases, 13 bases remained unmatched. The CDR3 spells CASSDSFGGAFPGANVLTF. The DNA for the CDR3 is TGTGCCAGCAGCGACTCCTTCGGGGGGGCCTTTCCTGGGGCCAACGTCCTGACTTTC.

V and J are TRBV9 and TRBJ2-1; TRBD1 matches 8 bases. Germline CDR1 reads SGDLS; CDR2 reads YYNGEE. This CDR3 has 18 residues. V was clipped by 4 bases and J by 7 bases; unmatched bases: 19. The CDR3 reads CASSSPLGRGRVKNEQFF. The CDR3, as DNA: TGTGCCAGCAGCTCTCCCTTGGGCAGGGGGCGCGTCAAGAATGAGCAGTTCTTC. The full variable domain, rest sourced from reference TRBV9 and TRBJ2-1, is DSGVTQTPKHLITATGQRVTLRCSPRSGDLSVYWYQQSLDQGLQFLIQYYNGEERAKGNILERFSAQQFPDLHSELNLSSLELGDSALYFCASSSPLGRGRVKNEQFFGPGTRLTVL.

V usage is TRBV27 and J usage is TRBJ2-3; 9 nucleotides align to TRBD2. CDR3 length: 14 amino acids. Germline V lookup: CDR1 MNHEY, CDR2 SMNVEV (reference sequence). V lost 3 bases, J lost 7 bases, and 5 bases stayed unmatched. CDR3 protein: CASSLGGGAHTQYF. The DNA for the CDR3 is TGTGCCAGCAGTTTGGGCGGGGGGGCCCATACGCAGTATTTT.

The chain carries TRBV10-2 and TRBJ1-3; TRBD1 is a possible D gene (5 bases). V was pared by 6 bases and J by 4 bases, with 13 bases between. The CDR3 runs to 14 residues. Germline assignment: CDR1 WSHSY and CDR2 SAAADI. The CDR3 nucleotides are TGCGCCAGCAGGGACATAAAGTCCGGAAACACCATATATTTT. It is translated as CASRDIKSGNTIYF.

The genes are TRBV15 and TRBJ1-1; 9 bases line up with TRBD1. CDR1 is LNHNV and CDR2 is YYDKDF in the germline V gene (reference sequence). The CDR3 totals 14 residues. Trimming at V came to 5 bases and at J to 5 bases, leaving 6 bases not matched to a gene. The CDR3 protein is CATSPRTGETEAFF. CDR3 DNA: TGTGCCACCAGCCCGCGGACAGGGGAGACTGAAGCTTTCTTT.

The chain carries TRBV4-2 and TRBJ1-1, with TRBD1 matching 12 bases. V dropped 0 bases and J dropped 0; count of bases not matched to a gene: 2. CDR3 length: 17 residues. Germline V gene data show CDR1 as LGHNA and CDR2 as YNFKEQ. DNA for the CDR3: TGTGCCAGCAGCCAAGATTGGGACAGGGGGCTGAACACTGAAGCTTTCTTT. It specifies CASSQDWDRGLNTEAFF.

Comments on this clone: At one of its ends the junction is not consistent with the germline gene, which may arise from a read error. The chain joins TRBV7-7 to TRBJ2-7; no reliable D call. This CDR3 spans 13 amino acids. The germline V gene has CDR1 SSHAT and CDR2 FNYEAQ (reference sequence). The CDR3 reads CASSLDHGYEQYF. The CDR3 coding sequence is TGTGCTAGCAGCTTAGATCACGGGTACGAGCAGTACTTC.

The V gene is TRBV6-5, the J gene TRBJ2-2, with D tentatively TRBD1 (6 bases). This CDR3 has 15 amino acids. CDR1 MNHEY and CDR2 SVGAGI come from the germline V gene. V lost 0 bases to trimming and J lost 5 bases, with 10 bases between them. CDR3 DNA sequence: TGTGCCAGCAGTTACTCGTACAGGGCGACCGGGGAGCTGTTTTTT. Amino acid sequence: CASSYSYRATGELFF.

This clone was recorded only once. The J gene is TRBJ1-5, the V gene TRBV6-6, with 10 bases lining up with TRBD1. J lost 0 bases, V lost 8 bases, and 7 bases had no gene match. CDR3 length: 16 amino acids. The germline V gene encodes CDR1 MNHNY and CDR2 SVGAGI (reference sequence). The CDR3 loop reads CASGDRGLVSNQPQHF. In DNA form, the CDR3 reads TGTGCCAGCGGGGACAGGGGCCTCGTTAGCAATCAGCCCCAGCATTTT.

The gene calls are TRBV25-1 and TRBJ2-5, with 7 bases lining up with TRBD1. This CDR3 has 14 residues. Germline CDR1 and CDR2: MGHDK and SYGVNS. V was clipped by 5 bases and J by 7 bases; unmatched bases: 10. CDR3 sequence (DNA): TGTGCCAGCAGTACGACAGGGCGGGTGGCGACCCAGTACTTC. Translation: CASSTTGRVATQYF.

This clone was observed a handful of times. The chain carries TRBV18 and TRBJ2-2; TRBD1 might be the D (5 bases). CDR3 length: 15 amino acids. V lost 2 bases to trimming and J lost 4 bases, with 11 bases between them. Germline loops: CDR1 KGHSH, CDR2 LQKENI. The CDR3 region has the DNA TGTGCCAGCTCACCAAATCTGGGGCCCACCGGGGAGCTGTTTTTT. Amino acid sequence: CASSPNLGPTGELFF.

The V gene is TRBV11-2, the J gene TRBJ2-1, with 14 nucleotides matching TRBD2. With 5 bases clipped from V and 7 bases from J, the junction kept 1 base outside the gene matches. Germline V gene sequence: CDR1 SGHAT, CDR2 FQNNGV. The CDR3 totals 14 residues. The CDR3 DNA reads TGTGCCAGCAGCCGGACTAGCGGGGGGAATGAGCAGTTCTTC. This encodes CASSRTSGGNEQFF.

The V call is TRBV6-5, the J call TRBJ2-7, with a tentative D call TRBD2 (6 bases). This CDR3 comprises 12 residues. Germline V gives CDR1 MNHEY, CDR2 SVGAGI. V gave up 4 bases and J gave up 6 bases, with 10 bases separating them. The CDR3: CASSFRGSEQYF. The CDR3 DNA follows: TGTGCCAGCAGTTTCCGGGGGAGCGAGCAGTACTTC.

The V gene is TRBV7-3, the J gene TRBJ1-1; D is undetermined. Germline loops: CDR1 SGHTA, CDR2 FQGTGA. V lost 1 base and J lost 0, with 9 bases in between. The CDR3 covers 15 residues. Here the CDR3 reads CASSLSPGMNTEAFF. The CDR3 DNA is TGTGCCAGCAGCTTAAGCCCAGGCATGAACACTGAAGCTTTCTTT.

This chain connects TRBV5-6 to TRBJ2-7, with no clear D. In germline, CDR1 is SGHDT, CDR2 YYEEEE. V dropped 3 bases and J dropped 6 bases, with 13 bases sitting between them. The CDR3 spans 13 residues. Here the CDR3 reads CASSSGSNPEQYF. In nucleotides, the CDR3 is TGTGCCAGCAGCTCCGGGTCGAACCCCGAGCAGTACTTC. Full variable domain (outside the CDR3, taken from reference TRBV5-6 and TRBJ2-7): DAGVTQSPTHLIKTRGQQVTLRCSPKSGHDTVSWYQQALGQGPQFIFQYYEEEERQRGNFPDRFSGHQFPNYSSELNVNALLLGDSALYLCASSSGSNPEQYFGPGTRLTVT.

Here the CDR3 reads CASSVLAGVPPDTQYF. CDR3 nucleotides: TGTGCCAGCAGCGTTCTAGCGGGGGTCCCCCCAGATACGCAGTATTTT. The rearrangement uses TRBV9 and TRBJ2-3; 10 bases align to TRBD2. J gave up 4 bases and V 2 bases, and 7 bases lay outside the gene matches. The CDR3 has 16 residues. Germline assignment: CDR1 SGDLS and CDR2 YYNGEE.

This chain connects TRBV4-1 to TRBJ2-5; 9 positions match TRBD2. Germline V gene lookup returns CDR1 MGHRA and CDR2 YSYEKL. This CDR3 is 15 amino acids long. J gave up 5 bases and V 3 bases, and 7 bases lay outside the gene matches. The CDR3 nucleotides are TGCGCCAGCAGCCAGGGCGGGGGGGCTTGGGAGACCCAGTACTTC. Protein sequence: CASSQGGGAWETQYF.

The genes are TRBV15 and TRBJ1-2; the match to TRBD1 covers 7 bases. This CDR3 region has 14 residues. The germline gives CDR1 LNHNV, CDR2 YYDKDF (reference sequence). Losses at the gene ends were 5 bases for V and 8 bases for J; bases not matched to a gene: 11. CDR3 residues: CATSLRTGLRGYTF. The CDR3 nucleotides are TGTGCCACCAGCCTTAGGACAGGTCTCCGCGGCTACACCTTC.

The rearrangement links TRBV7-9 to TRBJ1-6; no reliable D call. The CDR3 spans 16 residues. Trimming left V 8 bases short and J 0 bases short, with 14 bases between. CDR1 is SEHNR, CDR2 FQNEAQ, per germline (reference sequence). CDR3 DNA: TGTGCCAGCGAGAGAACGGCGGACTCCTATAATTCACCCCTCCACTTT. Protein: CASERTADSYNSPLHF.

The chain is built from TRBV5-1 and TRBJ1-2, with 7 bases identical to TRBD1. CDR1 is SGHRS and CDR2 is YFSETQ in the germline V gene. Trimming took 2 bases from V and 2 from J; bases not matched to a gene: 9. The length of the CDR3 is 16 residues. This CDR3 reads CASSLGTGQWNYGYTF. CDR3 DNA: TGCGCCAGCAGCTTAGGAACGGGACAGTGGAACTATGGCTACACCTTC. The whole variable domain, filled in from reference TRBV5-1 and TRBJ1-2, reads KAGVTQTPRYLIKTRGQQVTLSCSPISGHRSVSWYQQTPGQGLQFLFEYFSETQRNKGNFPGRFSGRQFSNSRSEMNVSTLELGDSALYLCASSLGTGQWNYGYTFGSGTRLTVV.

V usage is TRBV5-1 and J usage is TRBJ2-7, with 8 positions matching TRBD2. The CDR3 extends over 15 amino acids. Germline values: CDR1 SGHRS, CDR2 YFSETQ. V shed 2 bases and J 6 bases; nucleotides not matched to a gene: 10. DNA of the CDR3: TGCGCCAGCAGCTTCGTTGATCGGGGGGGCCGCGAGCAGTACTTC. It yields the protein CASSFVDRGGREQYF.

The genes are TRBV28 and TRBJ2-7; D call uncertain. CDR1 and CDR2 (germline): MDHEN, SYDVKM. This CDR3 has 13 residues. V dropped 10 bases and J dropped 2 bases, with 15 bases sitting between them. For the CDR3, the DNA is TGTGCCAACACTCCCGACTCACCCTACGAGCAGTACTTC. It encodes CANTPDSPYEQYF.